Shown below are 3 T cell receptor beta chains from a single sample sequenced in a study of sequential checkpoint blockade in melanoma. Treatment here: randomized to nivolumab then ipilimumab (arm A) or the reverse (arm B). TCRdb's copy holds only in-frame clones and misses some; the assay was immunoSEQ multiplex PCR. Found here are 4,200 or so clones, roughly 24% of them singletons; the top ten hold 13%. The sequencing here drew on tumor tissue (inferred from file names), taken from a patient given nivolumab and ipilimumab in sequence. The receptor set was obtained from a human donor with melanoma.

The chain recombines TRBV18 with TRBJ2-7, with 11 bases identical to TRBD1. J gave up 3 bases and V 0 bases, and 4 bases lay outside the gene matches. The CDR3 consists of 16 residues. In germline, CDR1 is KGHSH, CDR2 LQKENI. This CDR3 reads CASSPPRGQGGYEQYF. Here the CDR3 DNA reads TGTGCCAGCTCACCACCGAGGGGACAGGGGGGCTACGAGCAGTACTTC.

This clone was found many times. The J gene is TRBJ2-3, the V gene TRBV11-3; D not resolved. This CDR3 is built from 15 residues. The V gene lost 1 base and the J gene lost 2 bases, with 10 bases spanning the gap. The germline V gene has CDR1 SGHNT and CDR2 YENEEA. The CDR3 DNA reads as TGTGCCAGCAGCTTAGTATTCGGCTTCACAGATACGCAGTATTTT. Protein: CASSLVFGFTDTQYF.

The table lists this clone with a few counts. The CDR3 here is CASRHPIQETQYF. In DNA form, the CDR3 reads TGTGCCAGCAGGCACCCGATCCAAGAGACCCAGTACTTC. The gene calls are TRBV6-8 and TRBJ2-5, with D unclear. This CDR3 is 13 amino acids long. Per the germline V gene, CDR1 is MNHGY and CDR2 is SAAAGT. The V gene lost 6 bases and the J gene lost 1 base, with 9 bases spanning the gap.